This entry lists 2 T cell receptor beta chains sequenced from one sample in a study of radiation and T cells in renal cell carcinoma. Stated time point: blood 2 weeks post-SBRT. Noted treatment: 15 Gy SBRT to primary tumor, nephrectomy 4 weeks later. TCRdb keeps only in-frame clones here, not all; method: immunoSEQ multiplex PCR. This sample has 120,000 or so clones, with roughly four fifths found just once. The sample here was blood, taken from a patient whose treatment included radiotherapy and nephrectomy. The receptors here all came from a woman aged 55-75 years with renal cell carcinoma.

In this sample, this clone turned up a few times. CDR3 residues: CASSVEALTGGNTGELFF. CDR3 DNA sequence: TGTGCCAGCAGCGTAGAGGCCCTAACGGGAGGGAACACCGGGGAGCTGTTTTTT. The chain uses TRBV9 and TRBJ2-2, with 7 bases aligning to TRBD2. CDR3 size: 18 residues. Trimming took 0 bases from V and 1 from J; bases not matched to a gene: 9. Per the germline V gene, CDR1 is SGDLS and CDR2 is YYNGEE.

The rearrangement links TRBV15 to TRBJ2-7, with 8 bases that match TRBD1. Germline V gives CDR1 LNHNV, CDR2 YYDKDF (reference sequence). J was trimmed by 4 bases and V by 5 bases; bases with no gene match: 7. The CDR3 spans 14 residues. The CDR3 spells CATSSRTGKYEQYF. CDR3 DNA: TGTGCCACCAGCTCCCGGACAGGGAAGTACGAGCAGTACTTC.